These 3 T cell receptor beta chains share one sample of origin, sequenced in a study of cytomegalovirus exposure and HLA in healthy donors. Both 60 Vbeta primers and 13 Jbeta primers went into the PCR. The assay was immunoSEQ multiplex PCR, and TCRdb's table has in-frame clones only and misses some. The sample records around 150,000 clones, over 70% being singletons. The source material was PBMCs. These receptors were taken from a woman between 40 and 50 years old in good health and CMV-seronegative.

The gene calls are TRBV5-6 and TRBJ2-4, with 9 bases matching TRBD1. Germline V gives CDR1 SGHDT, CDR2 YYEEEE. V lost 4 bases and J lost 9; bases outside the gene matches: 17. The CDR3 is 17 residues long. The CDR3 here is CASSPILGTGRRGIQYF. DNA for the CDR3: TGTGCCAGCAGCCCCATTTTGGGGACAGGGCGAAGGGGCATTCAGTACTTC.

This chain joins TRBV25-1 and TRBJ2-3; D gene uncertain. The V gene lost 3 bases and the J gene lost 0 bases, with 7 bases spanning the gap. CDR1 and CDR2 (germline): MGHDK, SYGVNS. This CDR3 has 14 amino acids. CDR3 nucleotides: TGTGCCAGCAGTGATCCGTCTAGCACAGATACGCAGTATTTT. This translates into CASSDPSSTDTQYF.

This sequence joins TRBV5-1 and TRBJ2-3; 8 bases match TRBD1. The CDR3 totals 16 residues. V lost 4 bases, J lost 4 bases, and 11 bases stayed unmatched. The germline gives CDR1 SGHRS, CDR2 YFSETQ. The CDR3 sequence is CASSQELDRVSDTQYF. As DNA, the CDR3 is TGCGCCAGCAGCCAGGAACTGGACAGGGTCTCAGATACGCAGTATTTT. Variable domain in full (rest from reference TRBV5-1 and TRBJ2-3): KAGVTQTPRYLIKTRGQQVTLSCSPISGHRSVSWYQQTPGQGLQFLFEYFSETQRNKGNFPGRFSGRQFSNSRSEMNVSTLELGDSALYLCASSQELDRVSDTQYFGPGTRLTVL.